This T cell receptor (beta chain) was found in a study of T-cell reconstitution after alpha-beta-depleted transplantation in children. Overall study findings and caveats: In some patients, recipient T cells and intrathymic progenitors surviving conditioning explained high day-60 diversity.

The ends were cut back, 5 bases at V and 1 base at J, with 8 bases in the middle. Germline CDR1 SGHVS, CDR2 FNYEAQ. CDR3 length: 13 residues. A library of TCRbeta sequences, prepared with unique molecular identifiers, was generated. TCRdb re-analysed the PCR reads in MiXCR, keeping a single row per CDR3 protein. The profile shows roughly 490,000 distinct CDR3 sequences, around 10% of them singletons. About this clonotype itself: The antigen is not known.

V is TRBV7-6 and J is TRBJ1-1, with D unclear. The source of this sequence is a female patient under 10 years old who had a stem cell transplant for aplastic anemia, so the T cells may come from the graft donor. Sequences were derived from PBMCs, mostly from graft donor cells, sampled 180 days after TCRalphabeta/CD19-depleted stem cell transplant. This chain's CDR3 is CASSTPRNTEAFF. CDR3 nucleotides: TGTGCCAGCAGCACTCCCCGGAACACTGAAGCTTTCTTT. Combining the CDR3 with reference TRBV7-6 and TRBJ1-1 gives the whole variable domain GAGVSQSPRYKVTKRGQDVALRCDPISGHVSLYWYRQALGQGPEFLTYFNYEAQQDKSGLPNDRFSAERPEGSISTLTIQRTEQRDSAMYRCASSTPRNTEAFFGQGTRLTVV.